This T cell receptor (beta chain) came from a study of blood T cells in healthy people across ages. A second PCR of 7 to 11 cycles used a sample-barcoded 5' primer and a J-beta primer mix. TCRdb redid the calling of the 5' RACE reads with MiXCR, one entry per CDR3 protein. The sample consists of fewer than 2,000,000 distinct CDR3 sequences, around 40% of them appearing once. Germline assignment: CDR1 MGHRA and CDR2 YSYEKL. The CDR3 runs to 18 residues. Between the trimmed V and J ends, which lost 0 bases and 2 bases, there was a span of 18 bases. The chain employs TRBV4-1 and TRBJ2-3; D is possibly TRBD2 (6 bases). The origin of this receptor is a human donor in good health. The specimen sequenced was blood. CDR3 DNA sequence: TGCGCCAGCAGCCAAGATAGGGCGGGAAGTGCCCTCACAGATACGCAGTATTTT. Encoded protein: CASSQDRAGSALTDTQYF.